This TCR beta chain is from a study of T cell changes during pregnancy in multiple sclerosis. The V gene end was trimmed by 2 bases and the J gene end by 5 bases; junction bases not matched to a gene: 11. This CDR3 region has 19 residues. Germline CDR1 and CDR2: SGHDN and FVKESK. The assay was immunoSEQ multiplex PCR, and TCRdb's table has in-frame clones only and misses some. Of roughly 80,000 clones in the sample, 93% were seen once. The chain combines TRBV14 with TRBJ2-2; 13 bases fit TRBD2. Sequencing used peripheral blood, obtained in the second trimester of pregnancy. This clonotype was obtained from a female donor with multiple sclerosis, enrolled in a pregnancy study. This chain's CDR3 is CASSQPRTSGSSWTGELFF. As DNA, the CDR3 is TGTGCCAGCAGCCAACCGAGGACTAGCGGGAGTTCGTGGACCGGGGAGCTGTTTTTT.